Listed below are T cell receptor beta chains from one sample, sequenced in a study of shared clonotypes between healthy human individuals. Libraries were prepared by immunoSEQ multiplex PCR; TCRdb keeps only in-frame clonotypes and omits some of them. The sample consists of hundreds of thousands of clones, 92% of them appearing once. Material: naive CD8+ T cells sorted from blood. The origin of the receptors is a man aged 30 to 39 in good health. Both conserved end residues are part of each CDR3. The D gene is left open where the match is weak. For some rows the clone size is stated as once, few or many, or as a class when expanded; others skip it.

>.|.|TRBJ2-7|TRBV28
TGTGCCAGCAGTTTGTTCAGGACCCACTACGAGCAGTACTTC
CASSLFRTHYEQYF
>TRBD2|.|TRBJ2-2|TRBV9
TGTGCCAGCAGCGAGGGGACTAGCGGGAGAAGTGGGGAGCTGTTTTTT
CASSEGTSGRSGELFF
>.|.|TRBJ2-2|TRBV7-7
TGTGCTAGCAGCTTGCGGGGACTAGGGGGCCCCGGGGAGCTGTTTTTT
CASSLRGLGGPGELFF
>.|once|TRBJ1-4|TRBV14
TGTGCCAGCAGCCAAGCCACGACAGGCGATACCGGAAAACTGTTTTTT
CASSQATTGDTGKLFF
>.|.|TRBJ2-1|TRBV19
TGTGCCAGTAGTATTGGACAGTCAAACAATGAGCAGTTCTTC
CASSIGQSNNEQFF
>.|once|TRBJ1-1|TRBV6-6
TGTGCCAGCAGTTTGGGGCGCAGCACTGAAGCTTTCTTT
CASSLGRSTEAFF
>.|few|TRBJ1-5|TRBV6-1
TGTGCCAGCATTCGAAGGGAAGGCAATCAGCCCCAGCATTTT
CASIRREGNQPQHF
>.|.|TRBJ2-7|TRBV9
TGTGCCAGCAGCGCCCCGTCCTCCTACGAGCAGTACTTC
CASSAPSSYEQYF
>TRBD1|.|TRBJ2-7|TRBV4-1
TGCGCCAGCAGCCAAGTGGGACAGGGGTACGAGCAGTACTTC
CASSQVGQGYEQYF
>.|.|TRBJ2-7|TRBV29-1
TGCAGCGTTGAACTCGATACCGAGAGCTCCTACGAGCAGTACTTC
CSVELDTESSYEQYF
>.|.|TRBJ1-1|TRBV6-1
TGTGCCAGCAGGGGAAGCCCTGAAGCTTTCTTT
CASRGSPEAFF
>TRBD2|.|TRBJ2-5|TRBV15
TGTGCCACCAGCAGAGGCGCGGGAGGTCACGAGACCCAGTACTTC
CATSRGAGGHETQYF
>TRBD2|.|TRBJ2-1|TRBV9
TGTGCCAGCAGCAGCGGACTAGCGACAGACAATGAGCAGTTCTTC
CASSSGLATDNEQFF
>TRBD1|.|TRBJ2-7|TRBV10-3
TGTGCCATCAGGGACAGGGGGCCGGGCTACGAGCAGTACTTC
CAIRDRGPGYEQYF
>TRBD1|.|TRBJ1-1|TRBV6-5
TGTGCCAGCAGTTTGACAGGGTCCAGCACTGAAGCTTTCTTT
CASSLTGSSTEAFF
>.|.|TRBJ2-1|TRBV9
TGTGCCAGCAGCGTAAATTCCATCTACAATGAGCAGTTCTTC
CASSVNSIYNEQFF
>TRBD1|.|TRBJ2-1|TRBV7-8
TGTGCCAGCAGCTTAGTCCAGGGGGCGAGGTACAATGAGCAGTTCTTC
CASSLVQGARYNEQFF
>.|.|TRBJ2-3|TRBV28
TGTGCCAGCAGTTTGGCAGGGAGCACAGATACGCAGTATTTT
CASSLAGSTDTQYF
>.|.|TRBJ2-2|TRBV7-9
TGTGCCAGCAGCTCCTCATCGGTTCCCACCGGGGAGCTGTTTTTT
CASSSSSVPTGELFF
>.|.|TRBJ2-2|TRBV28
TGTGCCAGCAGGGGCCCGGACAGACTCACCGGGGAGCTGTTTTTT
CASRGPDRLTGELFF
>TRBD2|.|TRBJ2-2|TRBV29-1
TGCAGCGTTCTAGCGGCAAACACCGGGGAGCTGTTTTTT
CSVLAANTGELFF
>TRBD1|.|TRBJ2-7|TRBV10-3
TGTGCCATCAGTGGTCAGGACAGGGGGGTCTACGAGCAGTACTTC
CAISGQDRGVYEQYF
>.|.|TRBJ2-7|TRBV7-3
TGTGCCAGCAGCTTTGACTACGGCTACGAGCAGTACTTC
CASSFDYGYEQYF
>.|.|TRBJ2-6|TRBV9
TGTGCCAGCAGCGTTTGGGCTTCTGGGGCCAACGTCCTGACTTTC
CASSVWASGANVLTF
>.|few|TRBJ2-7|TRBV6-5
TGTGCCAGTTGGACAGCCTCCTACGAGCAGTACTTC
CASWTASYEQYF
>TRBD1|.|TRBJ2-7|TRBV2
TGTGCCAGCAGACAGGGGGCATACGAGCAGTACTTC
CASRQGAYEQYF
>.|.|TRBJ2-7|TRBV7-2
TGTGCCAGCAGCTTAGAAGGTACAGTAAACTACGAGCAGTACTTC
CASSLEGTVNYEQYF
>.|.|TRBJ2-7|TRBV4-1
TGCGCCAGCAGCCCCGACAGGGGAGGGTACGAGCAGTACTTC
CASSPDRGGYEQYF
>.|.|TRBJ1-1|TRBV18
TGTGCCAGCTCACCCAGGACAGCCATGAACACTGAAGCTTTCTTT
CASSPRTAMNTEAFF
>.|.|TRBJ2-5|TRBV7-7
TGTGCCAGCAGCTTCTCCCTTGGACTGCAAGAGACCCAGTACTTC
CASSFSLGLQETQYF
>TRBD2|.|TRBJ2-7|TRBV5-1
TGCGCCAGCAGCGTAGGACTAGCGGGAGCGAAAACCTACGAGCAGTACTTC
CASSVGLAGAKTYEQYF
>.|.|TRBJ2-4|TRBV5-1
TGCGCCAGCAGCTTGACAGGTAACATTCAGTACTTC
CASSLTGNIQYF